This T cell receptor (beta chain) was sequenced in a study of blood T cell repertoires in COVID-19. Study in general: T cells, B-cell-depleted T cells, or PBMCs supplied cDNA or gDNA.

Original methodology: Counts of nucleated cells, estimated from reference gene primer amplification, were obtained. Libraries were prepared by immunoSEQ multiplex PCR; TCRdb keeps only in-frame clonotypes and omits some of them. V, J and clone size reflect that table, while D and trimming were determined from the DNA. This sample has roughly 180,000 clones, with around 76% found just once. This CDR3 is built from 13 residues. Trimming left V 1 base short and J 9 bases short, with 7 bases between. Per the germline V gene, CDR1 is SNHLY and CDR2 is FYNNEI. The sample taken for sequencing was peripheral blood. This TCR was sampled from a woman in her forties or fifties with active or convalescent COVID-19. The chain is built from TRBV2 and TRBJ1-6; the D is unclear. The CDR3 reads CASSEGPGSPLHF. CDR3 DNA sequence: TGTGCCAGCAGTGAAGGGCCGGGTTCACCCCTCCACTTT.